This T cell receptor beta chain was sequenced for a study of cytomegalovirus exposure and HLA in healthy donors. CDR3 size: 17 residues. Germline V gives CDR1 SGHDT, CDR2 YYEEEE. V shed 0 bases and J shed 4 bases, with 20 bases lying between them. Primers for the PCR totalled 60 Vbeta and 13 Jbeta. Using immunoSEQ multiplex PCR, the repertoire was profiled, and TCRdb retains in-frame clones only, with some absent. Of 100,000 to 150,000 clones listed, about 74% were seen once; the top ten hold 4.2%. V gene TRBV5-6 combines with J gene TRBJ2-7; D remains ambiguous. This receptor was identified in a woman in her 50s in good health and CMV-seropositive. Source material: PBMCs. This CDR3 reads CASSLALRNPVLYEQYF. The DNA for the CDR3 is TGTGCCAGCAGCTTGGCCTTGCGGAACCCCGTGCTATACGAGCAGTACTTC. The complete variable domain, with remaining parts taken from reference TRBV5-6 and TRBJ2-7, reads DAGVTQSPTHLIKTRGQQVTLRCSPKSGHDTVSWYQQALGQGPQFIFQYYEEEERQRGNFPDRFSGHQFPNYSSELNVNALLLGDSALYLCASSLALRNPVLYEQYFGPGTRLTVT.